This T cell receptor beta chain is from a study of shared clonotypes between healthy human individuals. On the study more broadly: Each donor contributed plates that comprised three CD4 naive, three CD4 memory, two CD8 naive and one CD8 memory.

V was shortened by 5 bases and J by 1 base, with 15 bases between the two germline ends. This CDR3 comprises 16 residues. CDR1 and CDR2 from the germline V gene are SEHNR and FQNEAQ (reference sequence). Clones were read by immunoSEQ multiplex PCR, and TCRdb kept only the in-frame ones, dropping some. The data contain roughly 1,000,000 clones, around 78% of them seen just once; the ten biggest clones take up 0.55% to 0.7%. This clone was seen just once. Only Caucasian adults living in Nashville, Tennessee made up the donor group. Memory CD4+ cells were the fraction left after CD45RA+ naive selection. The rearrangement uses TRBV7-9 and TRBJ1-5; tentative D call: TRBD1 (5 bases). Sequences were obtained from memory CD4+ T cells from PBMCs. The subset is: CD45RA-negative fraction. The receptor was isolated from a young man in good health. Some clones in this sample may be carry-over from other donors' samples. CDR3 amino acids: CASSPPGGGSNQPQHF. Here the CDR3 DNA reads TGTGCCAGCAGCCCCCCTGGGGGGGGGAGCAATCAGCCCCAGCATTTT.